The 3 T cell receptor beta chains in this list originate from one sample, sequenced in a study of CD8+ T cells in alopecia areata. Treatment noted: oral pan-JAK inhibitor, 5-10 mg twice daily. RNA extraction was followed by reverse transcription into cDNA, which acted as the sequencing template. The repertoire was sequenced with immunoSEQ multiplex PCR; TCRdb's copy has only in-frame clones and lacks some. The repertoire holds under 300,000 clones, with about three fifths as singletons. The sample in question was CD4+ T cells sorted from blood, obtained between weeks 51 and 54, from a patient treated with tofacitinib. The receptors were sampled from a human donor with alopecia areata.

V gene TRBV4-2 combines with J gene TRBJ2-3; 10 bases are a match to TRBD2. With 2 bases clipped from V and 5 bases from J, the junction kept 10 bases outside the gene matches. Germline-derived CDR1 and CDR2 are LGHNA and YNFKEQ. The CDR3 has 17 residues. CDR3 sequence reads: CASSQLRRLAGEDTQYF. The DNA for the CDR3 is TGTGCCAGCAGCCAACTACGCCGACTAGCGGGCGAAGATACGCAGTATTTT.

The chain carries TRBV30 and TRBJ1-3, with D hard to call. Trimming took 5 bases from V and 0 from J, leaving 8 bases between them. CDR3 size: 13 residues. Germline CDR1 is GTSNPN and CDR2 is SVGIG (reference sequence). The CDR3: CAWALNSGNTIYF. As DNA, the CDR3 is TGTGCCTGGGCCCTTAACTCTGGAAACACCATATATTTT.

The chain couples TRBV9 to TRBJ1-2; D remains ambiguous. The V end was cut by 4 bases, the J end by 6 bases, with 7 bases between. This CDR3 is built from 11 residues. Germline V CDR1 and CDR2: SGDLS, YYNGEE. The CDR3, as DNA: TGTGCCAGCAGCCCCGTGGATGGCTACACCTTC. Amino acid sequence: CASSPVDGYTF.